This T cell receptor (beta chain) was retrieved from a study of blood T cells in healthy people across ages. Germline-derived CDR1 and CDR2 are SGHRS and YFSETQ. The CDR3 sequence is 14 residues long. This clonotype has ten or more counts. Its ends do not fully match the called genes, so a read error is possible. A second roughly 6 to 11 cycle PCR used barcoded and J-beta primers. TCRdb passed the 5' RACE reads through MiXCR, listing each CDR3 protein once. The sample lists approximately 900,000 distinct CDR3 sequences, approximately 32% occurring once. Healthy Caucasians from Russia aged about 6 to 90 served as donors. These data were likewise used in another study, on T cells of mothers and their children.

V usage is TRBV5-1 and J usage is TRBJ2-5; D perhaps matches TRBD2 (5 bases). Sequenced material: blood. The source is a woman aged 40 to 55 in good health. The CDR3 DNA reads TGTGCCAGCAGCTCCGGACGGGGACAAGAGACCCAGTACTTC. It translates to CASSSGRGQETQYF. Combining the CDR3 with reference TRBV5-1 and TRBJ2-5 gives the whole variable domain KAGVTQTPRYLIKTRGQQVTLSCSPISGHRSVSWYQQTPGQGLQFLFEYFSETQRNKGNFPGRFSGRQFSNSRSEMNVSTLELGDSALYLCASSSGRGQETQYFGPGTRLLVL.